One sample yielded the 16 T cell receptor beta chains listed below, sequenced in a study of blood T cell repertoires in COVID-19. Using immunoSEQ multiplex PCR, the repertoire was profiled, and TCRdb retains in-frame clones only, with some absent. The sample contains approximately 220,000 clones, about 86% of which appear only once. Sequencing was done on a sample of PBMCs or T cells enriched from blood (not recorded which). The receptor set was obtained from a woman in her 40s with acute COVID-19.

This CDR3 is CASSRDRQNQPQHF. As DNA, the CDR3 is TGTGCCAGCTCACGGGACAGGCAAAATCAGCCCCAGCATTTT. This chain joins TRBV18 and TRBJ1-5; 8 nucleotides line up with TRBD1. Germline lookup yields CDR1 KGHSH and CDR2 LQKENI. CDR3 length equals 14 residues. Unmatched junction bases numbered 3, after V lost 4 bases and J lost 4 bases.

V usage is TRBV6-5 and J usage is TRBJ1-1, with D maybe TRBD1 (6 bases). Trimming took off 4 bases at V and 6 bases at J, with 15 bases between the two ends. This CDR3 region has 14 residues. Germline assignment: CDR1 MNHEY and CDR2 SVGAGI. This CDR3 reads CASSLTGSASEAFF. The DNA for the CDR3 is TGTGCCAGCAGTTTGACAGGATCCGCGTCTGAAGCTTTCTTT.

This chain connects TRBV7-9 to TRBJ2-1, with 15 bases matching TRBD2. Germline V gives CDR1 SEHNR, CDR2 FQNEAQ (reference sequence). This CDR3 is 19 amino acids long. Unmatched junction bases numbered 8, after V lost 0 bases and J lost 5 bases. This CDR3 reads CASSLARTSGRAFDNEQFF. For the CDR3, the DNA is TGTGCCAGCAGCTTAGCTCGGACTAGCGGGAGGGCCTTTGACAATGAGCAGTTCTTC.

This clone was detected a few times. The CDR3, as DNA: TGTGCCAGCAGCTCCCAGAGGACAGGGGTCGGAGGCTACACCTTC. Amino acid sequence: CASSSQRTGVGGYTF. V usage is TRBV5-6 and J usage is TRBJ1-2; 9 nucleotides agree with TRBD1. With 3 bases clipped from V and 8 bases from J, the junction kept 11 bases outside the gene matches. The CDR3 loop spans 15 amino acids. The germline V gene has CDR1 SGHDT and CDR2 YYEEEE.

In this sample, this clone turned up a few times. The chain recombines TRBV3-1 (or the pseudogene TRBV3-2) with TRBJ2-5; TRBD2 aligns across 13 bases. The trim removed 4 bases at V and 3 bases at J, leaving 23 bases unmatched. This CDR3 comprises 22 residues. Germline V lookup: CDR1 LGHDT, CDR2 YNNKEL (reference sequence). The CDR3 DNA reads TGTGCCAGCAGCCTAACCCAACCTGGACTAGCGGGAGACCTCGCCCGGAAAGAGACCCAGTACTTC. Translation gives CASSLTQPGLAGDLARKETQYF.

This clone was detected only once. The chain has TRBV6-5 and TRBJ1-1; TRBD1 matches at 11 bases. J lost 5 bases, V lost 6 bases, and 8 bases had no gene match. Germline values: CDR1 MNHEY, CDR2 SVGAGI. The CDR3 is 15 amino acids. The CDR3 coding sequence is TGTGCCAGCAGACAGGACAGGGGGCGAGATACTGAAGCTTTCTTT. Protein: CASRQDRGRDTEAFF.

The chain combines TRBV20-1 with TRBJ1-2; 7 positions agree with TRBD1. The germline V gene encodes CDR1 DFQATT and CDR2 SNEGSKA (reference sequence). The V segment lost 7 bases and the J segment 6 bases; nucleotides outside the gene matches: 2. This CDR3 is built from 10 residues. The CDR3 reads CSVTGDGYTF. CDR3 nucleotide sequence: TGCAGTGTTACAGGGGATGGCTACACCTTC.

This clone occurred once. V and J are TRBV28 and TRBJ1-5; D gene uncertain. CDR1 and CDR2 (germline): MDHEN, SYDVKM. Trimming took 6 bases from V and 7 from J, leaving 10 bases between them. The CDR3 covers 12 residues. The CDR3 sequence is CASRSSGQPQHF. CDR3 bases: TGTGCCAGCAGGAGCTCGGGGCAGCCCCAGCATTTT.

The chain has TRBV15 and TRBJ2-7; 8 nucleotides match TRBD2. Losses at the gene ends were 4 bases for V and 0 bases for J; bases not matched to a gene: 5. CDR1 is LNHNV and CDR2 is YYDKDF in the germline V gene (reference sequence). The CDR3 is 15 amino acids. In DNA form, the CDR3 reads TGTGCCACCAGCACAGGGCGGGGGGACTCCTACGAGCAGTACTTC. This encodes CATSTGRGDSYEQYF.

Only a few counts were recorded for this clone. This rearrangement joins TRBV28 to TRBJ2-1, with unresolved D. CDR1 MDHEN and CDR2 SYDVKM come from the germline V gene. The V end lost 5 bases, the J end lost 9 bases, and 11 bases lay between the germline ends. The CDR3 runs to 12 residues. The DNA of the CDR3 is TGTGCCAGCAGTGTCTCGCCGAGTGAGCAGTTCTTC. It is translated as CASSVSPSEQFF.

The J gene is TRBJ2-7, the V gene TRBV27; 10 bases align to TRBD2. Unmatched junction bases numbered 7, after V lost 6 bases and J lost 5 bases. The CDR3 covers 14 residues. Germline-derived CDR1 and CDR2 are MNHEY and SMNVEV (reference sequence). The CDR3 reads CASRGLAASHEQYF. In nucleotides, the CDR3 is TGTGCCAGCAGAGGACTAGCGGCAAGCCACGAGCAGTACTTC.

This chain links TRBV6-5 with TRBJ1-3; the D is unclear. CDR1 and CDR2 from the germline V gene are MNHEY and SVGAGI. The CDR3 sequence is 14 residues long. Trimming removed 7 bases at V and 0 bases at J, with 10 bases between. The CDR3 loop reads CASTRLGSGNTIYF. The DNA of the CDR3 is TGTGCCAGCACCCGACTGGGCTCTGGAAACACCATATATTTT.

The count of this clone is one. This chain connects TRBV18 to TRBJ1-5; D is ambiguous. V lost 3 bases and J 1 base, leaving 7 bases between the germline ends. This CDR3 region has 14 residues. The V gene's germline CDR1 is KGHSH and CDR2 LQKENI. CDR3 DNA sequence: TGTGCCAGCTCACCCGCGGGCAGCAATCAGCCCCAGCATTTT. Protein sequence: CASSPAGSNQPQHF. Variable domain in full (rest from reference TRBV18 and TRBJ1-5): NAGVMQNPRHLVRRRGQEARLRCSPMKGHSHVYWYRQLPEEGLKFMVYLQKENIIDESGMPKERFSAEFPKEGPSILRIQQVVRGDSAAYFCASSPAGSNQPQHFGDGTRLSIL.

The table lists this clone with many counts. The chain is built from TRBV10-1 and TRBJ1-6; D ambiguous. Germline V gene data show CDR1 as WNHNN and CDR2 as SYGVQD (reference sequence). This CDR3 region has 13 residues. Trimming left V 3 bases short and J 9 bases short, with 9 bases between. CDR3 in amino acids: CASSDQAGSPLHF. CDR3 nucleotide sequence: TGCGCCAGCAGTGATCAAGCGGGTTCACCCCTCCACTTT.

The CDR3 DNA follows: TGTGCCAGTAACAAAATGACGGGGGTTTCCGGGGAGCTGTTTTTT. This codes for CASNKMTGVSGELFF. The chain has TRBV19 and TRBJ2-2; the D gene is possibly TRBD2 (6 bases). Germline CDR1 is LNHDA and CDR2 is SQIVND (reference sequence). Between the trimmed V and J ends, which lost 7 bases and 6 bases, there was a span of 18 bases. The CDR3 is 15 residues long. The full variable domain, in which reference TRBV19 and TRBJ2-2 provide the parts outside the CDR3, is DGGITQSPKYLFRKEGQNVTLSCEQNLNHDAMYWYRQDPGQGLRLIYYSQIVNDFQKGDIAEGYSVSREKKESFPLTVTSAQKNPTAFYLCASNKMTGVSGELFFGEGSRLTVL.

This CDR3 reads CASSLDWDRAPSFF. The DNA for the CDR3 is TGTGCCAGCAGCTTAGATTGGGACAGGGCCCCCTCTTTCTTT. This chain joins TRBV7-9 and TRBJ1-1; 9 bases map to TRBD1. This CDR3 contains 14 residues. With V trimmed by 1 base and J by 12 bases, 9 bases remained unmatched. The germline gives CDR1 SEHNR, CDR2 FQNEAQ (reference sequence).